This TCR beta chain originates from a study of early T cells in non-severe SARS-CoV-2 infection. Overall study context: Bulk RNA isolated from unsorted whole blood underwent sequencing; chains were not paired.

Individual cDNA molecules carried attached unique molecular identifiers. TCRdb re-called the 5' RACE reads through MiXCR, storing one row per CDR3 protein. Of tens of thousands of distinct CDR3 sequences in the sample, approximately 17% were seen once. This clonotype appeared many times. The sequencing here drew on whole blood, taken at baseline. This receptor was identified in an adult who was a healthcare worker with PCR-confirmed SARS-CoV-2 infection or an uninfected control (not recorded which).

The CDR3 is CASNRNAPGELFF. The CDR3 DNA reads TGTGCCAGCAACCGGAATGCCCCCGGGGAGCTGTTTTTT. The chain employs TRBV3-2 and TRBJ2-2. TRBV3-2 is an annotated pseudogene. The CDR3 runs to 13 residues.